A single sample gave rise to the 7 T cell receptor beta chains below, sequenced in a study of blood T cell repertoires in COVID-19. Data came from immunoSEQ multiplex PCR; TCRdb stores just in-frame clones and leaves some out. The sample records hundreds of thousands of clones, 88% being singletons. The sample comprised PBMCs or T cells enriched from blood (not recorded which). These receptor sequences come from a woman in her thirties or forties with acute COVID-19.

The chain uses TRBV6-4 and TRBJ2-4, with 8 bases aligning to TRBD2. CDR3 size: 15 residues. With 4 bases clipped from V and 8 bases from J, the junction kept 10 bases outside the gene matches. The V gene's germline CDR1 is MRHNA and CDR2 SNTAGT. The CDR3 loop is CASSARGGLGDIQYF. CDR3 sequence (DNA): TGTGCCAGCAGTGCCCGGGGGGGCCTCGGGGACATTCAGTACTTC.

This chain uses TRBV6-4 with TRBJ1-2; D remains unclear. Trimming shortened V by 3 bases and J by 6 bases, and 8 bases separated the two germline ends. CDR3 length: 12 amino acids. Per the germline V gene, CDR1 is MRHNA and CDR2 is SNTAGT. The CDR3 sequence is CASSEQPDGYTF. The CDR3 DNA sequence: TGTGCCAGCAGTGAACAGCCGGATGGCTACACCTTC.

The chain employs TRBV6-1 and TRBJ1-6; D unclear. The V end was cut by 2 bases, the J end by 0 bases, with 8 bases between. This CDR3 is built from 16 residues. Germline-derived CDR1 and CDR2 are MNHNS and SASEGT. CDR3 amino acids: CASSERRSSYNSPLHF. Here the CDR3 DNA reads TGTGCCAGCAGTGAAAGGCGGAGCTCCTATAATTCACCCCTCCACTTT.

The chain employs TRBV2 and TRBJ1-4; the D is unclear. CDR1 SNHLY and CDR2 FYNNEI come from the germline V gene. V was pared by 7 bases and J by 5 bases, with 11 bases between. The CDR3 loop spans 13 amino acids. Here the CDR3 reads CASTRQLNEKLFF. The CDR3 DNA reads as TGTGCCAGCACGAGGCAGCTAAATGAAAAACTGTTTTTT. Filled out from reference TRBV2 and TRBJ1-4, the complete variable domain reads EPEVTQTPSHQVTQMGQEVILRCVPISNHLYFYWYRQILGQKVEFLVSFYNNEISEKSEIFDDQFSVERPDGSNFTLKIRSTKLEDSAMYFCASTRQLNEKLFFGSGTQLSVL.

This chain uses TRBV4-1 with TRBJ2-7; D is perhaps TRBD1 (6 bases). V shed 1 base and J shed 4 bases, with 20 bases lying between them. The germline V gene has CDR1 MGHRA and CDR2 YSYEKL. The CDR3 has 17 residues. The CDR3 DNA is TGCGCCAGCAGCCAAGTTTCTTTGCAGGGGAGAGGATACGAGCAGTACTTC. Protein product: CASSQVSLQGRGYEQYF.

V usage is TRBV12-3 or TRBV12-4 and J usage is TRBJ1-3; D unresolved. V was shortened by 6 bases and J by 4 bases, with 7 bases between the two germline ends. CDR3 length equals 12 residues. CDR3: CASSPQGNTIYF. The CDR3 DNA is TGTGCCAGCAGCCCACAGGGAAACACCATATATTTT.

The chain employs TRBV4-1 and TRBJ1-1; TRBD1 is a possible D gene (6 bases). The CDR3 is made up of 18 amino acids. The germline gives CDR1 MGHRA, CDR2 YSYEKL. V lost 4 bases and J 0 bases, leaving 21 bases between the germline ends. The chain's CDR3 is CASSRQKGTSNLNTEAFF. CDR3 nucleotide sequence: TGCGCCAGCAGCCGACAAAAGGGGACATCGAACCTGAACACTGAAGCTTTCTTT.